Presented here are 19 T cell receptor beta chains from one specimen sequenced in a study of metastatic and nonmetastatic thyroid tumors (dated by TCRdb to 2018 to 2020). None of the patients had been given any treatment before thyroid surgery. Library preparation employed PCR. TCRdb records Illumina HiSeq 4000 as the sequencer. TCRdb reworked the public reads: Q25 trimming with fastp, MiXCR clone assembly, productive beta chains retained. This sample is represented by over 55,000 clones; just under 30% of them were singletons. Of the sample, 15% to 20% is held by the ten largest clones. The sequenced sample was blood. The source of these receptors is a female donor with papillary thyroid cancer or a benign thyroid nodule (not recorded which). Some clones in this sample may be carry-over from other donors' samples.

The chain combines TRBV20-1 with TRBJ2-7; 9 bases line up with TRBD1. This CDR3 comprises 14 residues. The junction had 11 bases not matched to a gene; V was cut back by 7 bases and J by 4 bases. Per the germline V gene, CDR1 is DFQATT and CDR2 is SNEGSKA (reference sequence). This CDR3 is CSDQGHGQGYEQYF. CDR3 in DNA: TGCAGTGACCAAGGACACGGACAGGGGTACGAGCAGTACTTC.

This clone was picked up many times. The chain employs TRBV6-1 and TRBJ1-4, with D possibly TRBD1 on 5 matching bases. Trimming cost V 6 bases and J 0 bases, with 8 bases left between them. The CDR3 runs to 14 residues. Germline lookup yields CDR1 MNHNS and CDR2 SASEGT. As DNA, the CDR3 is TGTGCCAGCAGACCGGACACAACTAATGAAAAACTGTTTTTT. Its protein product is CASRPDTTNEKLFF.

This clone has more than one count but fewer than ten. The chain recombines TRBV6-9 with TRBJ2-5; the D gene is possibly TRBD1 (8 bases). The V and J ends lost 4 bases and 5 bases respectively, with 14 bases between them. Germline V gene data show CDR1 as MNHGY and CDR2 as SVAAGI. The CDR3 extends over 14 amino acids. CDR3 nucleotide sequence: TGTGCCAGCAGTTCCCACAGGGGGGGGGAGACCCAGTACTTC. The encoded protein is CASSSHRGGETQYF.

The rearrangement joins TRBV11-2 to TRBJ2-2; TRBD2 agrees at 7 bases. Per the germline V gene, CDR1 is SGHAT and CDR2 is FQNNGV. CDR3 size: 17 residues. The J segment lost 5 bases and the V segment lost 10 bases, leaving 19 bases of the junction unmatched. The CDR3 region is CATRRGTGGRGTGELFF. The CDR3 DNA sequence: TGTGCCACCAGGCGGGGGACTGGTGGGAGAGGGACCGGGGAGCTGTTTTTT.

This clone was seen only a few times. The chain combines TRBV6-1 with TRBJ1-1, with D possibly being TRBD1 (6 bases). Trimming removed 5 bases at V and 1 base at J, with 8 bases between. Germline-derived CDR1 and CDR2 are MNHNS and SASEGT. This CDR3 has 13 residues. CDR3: CASSQDRNTEAFF. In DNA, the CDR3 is TGTGCCAGCAGTCAGGACAGGAACACTGAAGCTTTCTTT.

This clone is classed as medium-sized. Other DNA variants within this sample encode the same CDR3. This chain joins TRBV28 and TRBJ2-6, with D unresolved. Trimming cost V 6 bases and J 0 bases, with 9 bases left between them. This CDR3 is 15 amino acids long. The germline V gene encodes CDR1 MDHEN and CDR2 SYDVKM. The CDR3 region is CASRSPDSGANVLTF. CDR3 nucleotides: TGTGCCAGCAGGTCACCTGACTCTGGGGCCAACGTCCTGACTTTC.

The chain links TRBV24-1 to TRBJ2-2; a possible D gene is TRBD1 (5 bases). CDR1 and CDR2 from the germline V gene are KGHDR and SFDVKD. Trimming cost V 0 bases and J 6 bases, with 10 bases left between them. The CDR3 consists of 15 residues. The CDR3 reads CATSDLPGMSGELFF. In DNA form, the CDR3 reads TGTGCCACCAGTGATTTGCCAGGGATGTCCGGGGAGCTGTTTTTT.

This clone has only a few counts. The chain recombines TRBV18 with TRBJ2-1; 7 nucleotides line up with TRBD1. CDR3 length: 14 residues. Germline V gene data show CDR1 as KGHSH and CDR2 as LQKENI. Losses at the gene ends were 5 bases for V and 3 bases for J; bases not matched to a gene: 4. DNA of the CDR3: TGTGCCAGCTCAAAGACAGGGTACTACAATGAGCAGTTCTTC. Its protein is CASSKTGYYNEQFF.

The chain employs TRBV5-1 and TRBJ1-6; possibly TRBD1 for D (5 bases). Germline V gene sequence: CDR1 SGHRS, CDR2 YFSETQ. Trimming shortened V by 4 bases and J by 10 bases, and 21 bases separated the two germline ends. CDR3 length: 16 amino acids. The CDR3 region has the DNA TGCGCCAGCAGCCGACGTTATGTCCAGGGTCGGTCACCCCTCCACTTT. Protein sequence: CASSRRYVQGRSPLHF.

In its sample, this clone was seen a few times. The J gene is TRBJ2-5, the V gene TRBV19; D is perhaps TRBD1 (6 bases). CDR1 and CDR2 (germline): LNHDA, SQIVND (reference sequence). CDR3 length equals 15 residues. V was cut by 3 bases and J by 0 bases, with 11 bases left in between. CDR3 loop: CASSIFRGNQETQYF. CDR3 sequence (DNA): TGTGCCAGTAGTATTTTCAGGGGTAACCAAGAGACCCAGTACTTC.

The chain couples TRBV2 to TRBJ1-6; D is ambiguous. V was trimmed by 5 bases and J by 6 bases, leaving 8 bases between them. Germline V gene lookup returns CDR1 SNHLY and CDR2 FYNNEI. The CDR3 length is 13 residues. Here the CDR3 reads CASSFGVNSPLHF. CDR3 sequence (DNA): TGTGCCAGCAGTTTCGGGGTTAATTCACCCCTCCACTTT.

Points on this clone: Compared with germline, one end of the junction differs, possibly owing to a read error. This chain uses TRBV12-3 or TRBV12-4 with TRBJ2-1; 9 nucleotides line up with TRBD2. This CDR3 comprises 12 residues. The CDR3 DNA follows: TGTGCCAGCAGCTATTCCCGGGGACTAGCTATCTTC. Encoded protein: CASSYSRGLAIF.

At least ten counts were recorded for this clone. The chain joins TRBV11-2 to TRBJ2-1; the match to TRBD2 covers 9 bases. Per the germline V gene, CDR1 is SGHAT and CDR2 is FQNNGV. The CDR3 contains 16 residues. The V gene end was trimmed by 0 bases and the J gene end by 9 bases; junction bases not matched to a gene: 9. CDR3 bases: TGTGCCAGCAGCTTAGAATATGCGGGAGGGTCGGGTGAGCAGTTCTTC. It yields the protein CASSLEYAGGSGEQFF. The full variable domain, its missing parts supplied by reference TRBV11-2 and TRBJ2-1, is EAGVAQSPRYKIIEKRQSVAFWCNPISGHATLYWYQQILGQGPKLLIQFQNNGVVDDSQLPKDRFSAERLKGVDSTLKIQPAKLEDSAVYLCASSLEYAGGSGEQFFGPGTRLTVL.

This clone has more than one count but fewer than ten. CDR3 nucleotides: TGTGCCAGCAGAACGGGACAGGCGGATTCACCCCTCCACTTT. Protein sequence: CASRTGQADSPLHF. V is TRBV6-1 and J is TRBJ1-6; 8 nucleotides agree with TRBD1. This CDR3 is 14 amino acids long. CDR1 and CDR2 from the germline V gene are MNHNS and SASEGT. With V trimmed by 6 bases and J by 8 bases, 6 bases remained unmatched.

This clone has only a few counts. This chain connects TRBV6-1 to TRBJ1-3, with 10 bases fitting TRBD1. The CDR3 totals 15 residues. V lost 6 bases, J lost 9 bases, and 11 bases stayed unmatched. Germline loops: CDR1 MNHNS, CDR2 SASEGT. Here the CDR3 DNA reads TGTGCCAGCAGCCAAGGGGGACAGGGGATAGGCACCATATATTTT. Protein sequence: CASSQGGQGIGTIYF.

For the CDR3, the DNA is TGTGCCAGCAGTCCCTCCCGGAGCGGAGGGGGTAATGAGCAGTTCTTC. It codes for CASSPSRSGGGNEQFF. This sequence joins TRBV12-3 or TRBV12-4 and TRBJ2-1; D could derive from TRBD1 or TRBD2 (6 bases each). Trimming shortened V by 5 bases and J by 7 bases, and 21 bases separated the two germline ends. The CDR3 totals 16 residues.

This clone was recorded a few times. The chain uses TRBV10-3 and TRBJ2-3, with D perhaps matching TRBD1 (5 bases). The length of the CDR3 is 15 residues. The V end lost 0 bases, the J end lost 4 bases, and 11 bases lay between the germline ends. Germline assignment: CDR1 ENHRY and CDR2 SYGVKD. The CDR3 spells CAISESGPGADTQYF. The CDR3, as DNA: TGTGCCATCAGTGAGTCGGGGCCTGGGGCAGATACGCAGTATTTT.

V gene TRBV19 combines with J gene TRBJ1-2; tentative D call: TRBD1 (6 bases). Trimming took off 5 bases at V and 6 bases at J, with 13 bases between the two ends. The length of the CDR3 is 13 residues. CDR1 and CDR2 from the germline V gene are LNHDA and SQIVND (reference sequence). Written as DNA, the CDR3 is TGTGCCAGTAGTCACCAACAGGGCGATGGCTACACCTTC. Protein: CASSHQQGDGYTF.

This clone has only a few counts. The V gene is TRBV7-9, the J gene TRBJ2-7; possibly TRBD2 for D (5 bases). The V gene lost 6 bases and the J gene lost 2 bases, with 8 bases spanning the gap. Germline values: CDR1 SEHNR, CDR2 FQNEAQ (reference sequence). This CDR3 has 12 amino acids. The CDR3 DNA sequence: TGTGCCAGCAGTATCGGGACCTACGAGCAGTACTTC. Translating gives CASSIGTYEQYF.